This T cell receptor (beta chain) stems from a study of cytomegalovirus exposure and HLA in healthy donors (dated by TCRdb to the late 2010s). Regarding the research as a whole: An earlier analysis of some 500 of the donors reported 250 to 300 Gb of sequence data and 100 million to 130 million unique TCR beta sequences from 150 million to 200 million T cells. About 300 gigabases of sequencing data and roughly 90 million unique TCR sequences were included in an early release covering several hundred HLA-typed donors. The genetic ancestry cluster associated with self-reported Caucasian donors included about 81% of the 300 to 450 genotyped donors. The study aimed to test whether cataloging public T cell receptors could reveal signatures of past pathogen exposure. Using immunosequencing, the study profiled T cell repertoires from about 620 subjects and related those repertoires to cytomegalovirus serostatus. Along with the roughly 710-subject first cohort, a separate validation cohort of roughly 110 different subjects was used. To predict cytomegalovirus infection status, the study brought together high-throughput TCR immunosequencing, statistical association of individual TCRs with disease status, and machine learning. A later analysis re-analyzed previously published TCR beta repertoires from about 730 donors and added high-resolution HLA genotyping to study TCR occurrence patterns. Rather than using new phenotypic data, the later analysis identified candidate immune exposures from TCR beta sequences and from how often those sequences occurred across donors. An earlier analysis of 450 to 750 of the donors used high-throughput TCR beta sequencing to judge whether each TCR beta V gene segment behaved as functional or pseudogenic. Donor age, sex, ethnicity and CMV serostatus were compiled together with the repertoire data. A later genetic analysis used genome-wide SNP genotypes for about three fifths of the roughly 700 donors, treating that subset as a discovery cohort. Every discovery cohort repertoire had been produced on one sequencing platform. Class I and class II HLA loci were covered by the typing at four-digit resolution. Typing coverage varied by locus: about 629-630 donors for A, B, C, DRB1 and DQB1; 522 for DQA1; about 590 for DPA1; fewer than 480 for DPB1. Roughly 5 DR-DQ haplotypes were handled as single units for association and clustering, since linkage in the cohort was strong. Among several hundred genotyped donors of the cohort, an average of roughly 230,000 unique TCR beta nucleotide sequences was sequenced per donor, of which approximately 19% were non-productive. Overall results and qualifications from the work: The authors suggested that the approach could potentially be generalized to other disease states and immunological phenotypes. A few of the identified cytomegalovirus-associated TCR beta chains were confirmed in vitro to be specific for cytomegalovirus antigens. A cluster of highly shared sequence variants was judged likely to represent a technical artifact of the sequencing pipeline. A later analysis found that TCR association rates varied across HLA loci, with DRB1 alleles showing the most associated TCRs and HLA-C alleles the fewest. A further reported finding was that TCR beta sequences accurately predicted the HLA-A and HLA-B alleles for most subjects in the first cohort. Cytomegalovirus status was reported to be diagnosed by the classifier with high specificity and sensitivity in both the original and validation cohorts. Correlated functional status among segregating V segments might reflect linkage disequilibrium, but an unknown experimental factor could not be ruled out. An earlier analysis of approximately 530 of the donors showed that most TCR beta V segments appeared in productive rearrangements either about 87% or about 30% of the time, which broadly matched IMGT annotations. HLA typing was unavailable for some donors at each locus, so association tests used only the typed subset. Fewer than 20 rarely observed V segments, including chromosome 9 orphons, were excluded from the earlier analysis of some 590 of the donors because counts were too low. A later analysis found that most CMV-associated TCR beta chains appeared HLA-restricted, with HLA associations seemingly driven largely by CMV exposure. The 87-base-pair reads could not distinguish some IMGT-functional V segments, including TRBV6-2 and TRBV6-3, so those segments were excluded. V-gene and J-gene trimming of TCR beta chains was associated with a missense DCLRE1C variant in a later genetic analysis, and the association was replicated in an independent cohort. The presence/absence analyses assumed that sequencing depth was roughly uniform across donors, and that assumption may not be true. In a later analysis, 15,000 to 20,000 TCR beta sequences were associated with specific HLA alleles at a false discovery rate of 0.05. According to a later genetic analysis, donors in an Asian-associated ancestry cluster had fewer N-insertions in productive TCRs than the approximately 710-donor mean. Most TCR sequences were seen in very few donors, while some public TCRs were found in many individuals. Assigning TCR associations to individual alleles was difficult when HLA alleles, especially DR and DQ, strongly co-occurred. The study gave a list of some 150 TCR beta chains associated with cytomegalovirus. In a later analysis, HLA-associated TCR beta chains were found to be more clonally expanded and to have lower generation probabilities than equally common non-associated chains. The only immune exposure information available for the cohort was CMV serostatus. A later analysis reported that several top co-occurrence clusters appeared linked to parvovirus B19, influenza, CMV and Epstein-Barr virus. This cohort had only TCR beta chains sequenced, and the lack of alpha or paired-chain data limited which features could be detected.

A note on this clone: The target of this receptor is not known. Nothing much larger sits one base from this clone, and base qualities are not available.

Library construction relied on the immunoSEQ multiplex PCR assay. For the multiplex PCR, a mixture combining 60 forward primers for TCR Vbeta segments and 13 reverse primers for TCR Jbeta segments was used. The CDR3 region of rearranged TCR beta genes was amplified from genomic DNA by a multiplex PCR assay. On the Illumina HiSeq System, the amplified TCR beta libraries were sequenced as 87-base-pair reads. The paper's data handling went like this. Across the 500 to 850 repertoires, a later analysis counted 80 million or so unique TCR beta chains, around 11 million of which were shared by at least two donors. A nearest-neighbor algorithm error-corrected the raw reads and collapsed the reads into unique sequences, merging closely related sequences to remove PCR and sequencing errors. CDR3 sequences were aligned to IMGT reference sequences to assign V, D and J gene segments. For a sequence to be retained, a match of at least six nucleotides to both a V gene segment and a J gene segment was required. Rearrangements were classified as productive when the CDR3 lacked stop codons and remained in frame with V and J, and all other rearrangements were classified as non-productive. CDR3 was defined by IMGT convention, running from the second conserved V-encoded cysteine to the conserved J-encoded phenylalanine. The earlier analysis of 450 to 750 of the donors excluded any sequence lacking an unambiguous match to a single V gene segment. In an earlier analysis of more than 500 of the donors, a V segment was called functional when productive rearrangements were above 56.7%, and segregating when the standard deviation between donors exceeded 5%. A statistical classification framework was built for diagnosing cytomegalovirus status from the catalog of TCR beta chain sequences. V and J gene assignment, in a later analysis, came from comparing TCR nucleotide sequences with IMGT/GENE-DB human TR gene sequences. In a later analysis, CDR3 sequences and most-parsimonious VDJ recombination scenarios were assigned using the TCRdist pipeline. In a later analysis, every TCR beta chain was defined by the combination of its CDR3 amino acid sequence and its V-gene family, and reads without a unique V-gene family were dropped. A later analysis removed roughly 590 highly shared, low-generation-probability nucleotide sequences to deal with suspected cross-contamination and a sequencing artifact. In a later analysis, a clonal expansion index was calculated for each public chain from normalized within-repertoire ranks of inferred template counts. A later analysis computed generation probabilities with a VDJ recombination model fitted to out-of-frame rearrangements, and checked the results against IGoR. In a later analysis, TCR-TCR, TCR-HLA and TCR-CMV co-occurrence was scored with hypergeometric tests, and a repertoire-size bias correction was applied to TCR pairs. False discovery rates were estimated in a later analysis by permuting HLA or CMV assignments 20 times. A later analysis grouped co-occurring TCRs with DBSCAN, adding TCRdist sequence similarity when clustering within HLA-allele-positive subsets. Co-occurrence clustering excluded repertoires with fewer than 30,000 or more than 120,000 public chains, plus five with anomalous nucleotide sharing. TCRdb took over this immuneACCESS table, retaining in-frame rearrangements with V and J assigned. Such tables are incomplete; in checked studies, under half of the missing clones stem from an unresolved V gene, and the remainder is unexplained. The DNA gave D and trimming, while V, J and clone size come from that table. Counted in this sample were 150,000 or so clones; 70% to 85% of them appeared once. Under 2.5% of the sample goes to the ten largest clones.

In total, approximately 610 healthy bone marrow donors made up the cohort. At the time of sampling, every cohort member was nominally healthy, though immune exposures that went unrecorded were likely present. The donor tested CMV seronegative and was one of the 352 seronegative cohort members. A peripheral blood sample was collected from each donor, and TCR beta sequencing was performed on peripheral blood mononuclear cells. The Qiagen DNeasy Blood Extraction Kit was used to extract genomic DNA from the blood cell samples. The CDR3 spans 11 residues, from the cysteine through the phenylalanine. This entry keeps only the CDR3 DNA: 33 bases, framed from base 1. The CDR1 and CDR2 encoded by the germline V gene are SGHRS and YFSETQ. V is cut by 5 bases and J by 6 bases, and the space between the germline ends is 6 bases.

The rearranged chain carries TRBV5-1 and TRBJ2-1; the D gene is not confidently resolved. Sequencing was performed on PBMCs. The origin of this receptor is a man aged 25 to 40 in good health and CMV-seronegative. The CDR3: CASRQINEQFF. The nucleotides read TGCGCCAGCAGACAGATCAATGAGCAGTTCTTC. This CDR3, with the reference TRBV5-1 and TRBJ2-1 proteins standing in past its ends, gives the full variable domain KAGVTQTPRYLIKTRGQQVTLSCSPISGHRSVSWYQQTPGQGLQFLFEYFSETQRNKGNFPGRFSGRQFSNSRSEMNVSTLELGDSALYLCASRQINEQFFGPGTRLTVL.